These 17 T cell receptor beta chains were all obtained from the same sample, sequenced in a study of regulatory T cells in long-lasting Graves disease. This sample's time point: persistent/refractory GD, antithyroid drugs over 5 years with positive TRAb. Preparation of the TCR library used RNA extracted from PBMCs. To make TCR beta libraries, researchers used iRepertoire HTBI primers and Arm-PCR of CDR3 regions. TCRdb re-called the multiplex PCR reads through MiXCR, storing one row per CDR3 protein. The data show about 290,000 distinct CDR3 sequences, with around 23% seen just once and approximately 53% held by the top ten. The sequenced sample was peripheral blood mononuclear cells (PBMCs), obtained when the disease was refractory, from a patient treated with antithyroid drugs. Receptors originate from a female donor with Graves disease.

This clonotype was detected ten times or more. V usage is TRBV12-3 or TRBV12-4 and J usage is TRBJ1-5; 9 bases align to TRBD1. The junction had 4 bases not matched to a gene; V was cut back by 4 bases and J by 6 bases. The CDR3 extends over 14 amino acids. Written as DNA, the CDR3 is TGTGCCAGCAGTTCTGGGACAGGGATTCAGCCCCAGCATTTT. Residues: CASSSGTGIQPQHF.

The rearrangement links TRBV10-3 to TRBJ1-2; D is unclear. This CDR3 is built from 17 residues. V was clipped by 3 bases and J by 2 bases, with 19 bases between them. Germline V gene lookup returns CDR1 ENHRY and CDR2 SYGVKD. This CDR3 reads CAISDPGEPGGNYGYTF. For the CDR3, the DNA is TGTGCCATCAGTGACCCCGGGGAACCGGGTGGAAACTATGGCTACACCTTC.

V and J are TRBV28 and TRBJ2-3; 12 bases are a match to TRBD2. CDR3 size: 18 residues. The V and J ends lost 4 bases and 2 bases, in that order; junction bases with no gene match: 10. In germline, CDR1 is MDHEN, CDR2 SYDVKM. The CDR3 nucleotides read TGTGCCAGCAGTTCCCCATACCGGACTAGCGGGGACACAGATACGCAGTATTTT. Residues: CASSSPYRTSGDTDTQYF.

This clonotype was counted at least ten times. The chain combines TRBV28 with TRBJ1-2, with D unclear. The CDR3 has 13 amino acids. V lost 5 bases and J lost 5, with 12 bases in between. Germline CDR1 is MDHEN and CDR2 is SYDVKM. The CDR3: CASSPQLGYGYTF. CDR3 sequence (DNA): TGTGCCAGCAGTCCACAATTGGGATATGGCTACACCTTC.

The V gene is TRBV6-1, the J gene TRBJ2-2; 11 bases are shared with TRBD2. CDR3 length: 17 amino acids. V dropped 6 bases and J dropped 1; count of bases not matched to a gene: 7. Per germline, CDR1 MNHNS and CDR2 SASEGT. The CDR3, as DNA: TGTGCCAGCAGATCTACCGGGACTAGCGGGAACACCGGGGAGCTGTTTTTT. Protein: CASRSTGTSGNTGELFF.

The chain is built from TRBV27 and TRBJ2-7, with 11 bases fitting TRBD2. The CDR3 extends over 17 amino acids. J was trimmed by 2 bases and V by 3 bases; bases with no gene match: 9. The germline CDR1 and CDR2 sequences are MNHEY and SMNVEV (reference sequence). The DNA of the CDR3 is TGTGCCAGCAGTTTTGGGCTAGCGGGAGGAAGGGCCTACGAGCAGTACTTC. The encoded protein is CASSFGLAGGRAYEQYF.

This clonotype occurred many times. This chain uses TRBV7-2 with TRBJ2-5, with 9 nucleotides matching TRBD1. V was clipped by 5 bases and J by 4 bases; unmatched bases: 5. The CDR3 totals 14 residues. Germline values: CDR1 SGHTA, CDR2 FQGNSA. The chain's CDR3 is CASSRDRVAETQYF. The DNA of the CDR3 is TGTGCCAGCAGCCGGGACAGGGTCGCAGAGACCCAGTACTTC.

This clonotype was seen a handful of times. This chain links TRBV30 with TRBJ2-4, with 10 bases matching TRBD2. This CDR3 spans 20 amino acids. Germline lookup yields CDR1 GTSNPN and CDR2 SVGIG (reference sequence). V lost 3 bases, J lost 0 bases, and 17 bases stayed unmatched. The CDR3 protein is CAWSEGGSGRVFIAKNIQYF. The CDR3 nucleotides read TGTGCCTGGAGCGAGGGAGGGAGCGGGAGGGTCTTTATAGCCAAAAACATTCAGTACTTC.

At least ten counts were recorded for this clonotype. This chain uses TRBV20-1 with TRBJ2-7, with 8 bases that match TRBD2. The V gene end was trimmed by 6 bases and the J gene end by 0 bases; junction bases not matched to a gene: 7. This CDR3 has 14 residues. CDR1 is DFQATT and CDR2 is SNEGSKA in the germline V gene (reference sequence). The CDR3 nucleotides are TGCAGTGCCTATAGCGGGGAAAGCTCCTACGAGCAGTACTTC. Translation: CSAYSGESSYEQYF.

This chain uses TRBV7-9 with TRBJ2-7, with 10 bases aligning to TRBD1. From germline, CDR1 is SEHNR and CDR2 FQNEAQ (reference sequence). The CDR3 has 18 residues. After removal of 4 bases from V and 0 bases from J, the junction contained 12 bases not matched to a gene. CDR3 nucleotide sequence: TGTGCCAGCAGCTCCCGGGACAGGGGCCCTAGACTCTCCTACGAGCAGTACTTC. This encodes CASSSRDRGPRLSYEQYF.

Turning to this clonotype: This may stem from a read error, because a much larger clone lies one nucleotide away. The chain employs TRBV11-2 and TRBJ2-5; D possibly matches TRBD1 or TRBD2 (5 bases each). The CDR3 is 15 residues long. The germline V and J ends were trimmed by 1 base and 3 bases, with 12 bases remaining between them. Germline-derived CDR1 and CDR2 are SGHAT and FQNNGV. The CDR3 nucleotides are TGTGCCAGCAGCTTAGGATGGGGACGGGAAGAGACCCAGTACTTC. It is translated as CASSLGWGREETQYF.

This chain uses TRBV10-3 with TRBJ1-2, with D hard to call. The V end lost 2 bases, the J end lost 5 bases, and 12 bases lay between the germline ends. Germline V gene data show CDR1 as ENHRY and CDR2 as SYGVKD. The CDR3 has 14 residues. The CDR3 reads CAISEPQKWYGYTF. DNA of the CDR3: TGTGCCATCAGTGAGCCCCAGAAGTGGTATGGCTACACCTTC.

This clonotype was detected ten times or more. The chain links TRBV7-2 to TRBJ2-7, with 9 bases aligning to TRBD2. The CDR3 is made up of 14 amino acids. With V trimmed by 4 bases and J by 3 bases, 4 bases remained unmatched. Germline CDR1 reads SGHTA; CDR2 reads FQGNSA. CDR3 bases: TGTGCCAGCAGCTCAGGACTAGCGAACTACGAGCAGTACTTC. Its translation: CASSSGLANYEQYF.

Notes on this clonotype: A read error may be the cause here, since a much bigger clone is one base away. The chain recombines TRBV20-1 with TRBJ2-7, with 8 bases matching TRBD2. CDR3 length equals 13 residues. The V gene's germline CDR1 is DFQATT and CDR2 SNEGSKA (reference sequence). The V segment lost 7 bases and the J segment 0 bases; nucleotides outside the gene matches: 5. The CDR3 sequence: CSVHGTSSYEQYF. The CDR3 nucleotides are TGCAGTGTGCACGGGACTAGCTCCTACGAGCAGTACTTC.

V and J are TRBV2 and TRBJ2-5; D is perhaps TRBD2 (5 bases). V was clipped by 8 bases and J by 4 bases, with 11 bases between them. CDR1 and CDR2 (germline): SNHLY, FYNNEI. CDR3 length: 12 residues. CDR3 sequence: CASLGVGETQYF. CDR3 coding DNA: TGTGCCAGCTTGGGAGTTGGAGAGACCCAGTACTTC.

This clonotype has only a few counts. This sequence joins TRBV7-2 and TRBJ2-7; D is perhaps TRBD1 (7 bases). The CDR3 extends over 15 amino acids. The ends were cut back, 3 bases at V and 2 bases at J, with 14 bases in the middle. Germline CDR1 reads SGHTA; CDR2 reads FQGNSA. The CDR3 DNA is TGTGCCAGCAGCTTCCAGGGGGGCTCCACCTACGAGCAGTACTTC. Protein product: CASSFQGGSTYEQYF. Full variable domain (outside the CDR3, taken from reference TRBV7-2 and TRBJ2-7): GAGVSQSPSNKVTEKGKDVELRCDPISGHTALYWYRQSLGQGLEFLIYFQGNSAPDKSGLPSDRFSAERTGGSVSTLTIQRTQQEDSAVYLCASSFQGGSTYEQYFGPGTRLTVT.

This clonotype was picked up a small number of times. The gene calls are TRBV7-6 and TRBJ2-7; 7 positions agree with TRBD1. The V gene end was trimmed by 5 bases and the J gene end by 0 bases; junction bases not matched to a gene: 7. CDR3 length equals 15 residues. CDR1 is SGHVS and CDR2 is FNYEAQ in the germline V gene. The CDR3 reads CASSAEDRYSYEQYF. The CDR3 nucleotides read TGTGCCAGCAGCGCTGAGGACAGGTACTCCTACGAGCAGTACTTC.